Listed below are T cell receptor beta chains from one sample, sequenced in a study of blood T cell repertoires in COVID-19. Produced via immunoSEQ multiplex PCR; TCRdb's table is partial and in-frame only. The profile shows approximately 29,000 clones, 88% of them singletons. Material: peripheral blood. These receptors were obtained from a human donor with active COVID-19. The donor label of this sample is uncertain. Each CDR3 is given with its conserved first and last residue. The order of the fields is J gene, V gene, CDR3 protein.

j_gene: TRBJ1-4; v_gene: TRBV28; CDR3aa: CASRRTGSVEKLFF
j_gene: TRBJ1-2; v_gene: TRBV4-2; CDR3aa: CASSLGQGSVYGYTF
j_gene: TRBJ1-1; v_gene: TRBV19; CDR3aa: CASSIGPGVGTEAFF
j_gene: TRBJ2-4; v_gene: TRBV7-2; CDR3aa: CASGQGGTGENIQYF
j_gene: TRBJ1-1; v_gene: TRBV7-9; CDR3aa: CASSFYSTGVAFF
j_gene: TRBJ2-5; v_gene: TRBV18; CDR3aa: CASSPGLQGTQYF
j_gene: TRBJ2-5; v_gene: TRBV14; CDR3aa: CASSQGLQGGETQYF
j_gene: TRBJ1-3; v_gene: TRBV7-7; CDR3aa: CASSLDVGNTIYF
j_gene: TRBJ1-2; v_gene: TRBV5-1; CDR3aa: CASSYETSIFNYGYTF
j_gene: TRBJ1-2; v_gene: TRBV19; CDR3aa: CASIERTLNYGYTF
j_gene: TRBJ2-2; v_gene: TRBV5-8; CDR3aa: CASSRDRGPGGSTGELFF
j_gene: TRBJ2-5; v_gene: TRBV20-1; CDR3aa: CSASGSGVSETQYF
j_gene: TRBJ2-1; v_gene: TRBV7-6; CDR3aa: CASSLGTSGGYNEQFF
j_gene: TRBJ1-1; v_gene: TRBV6-6; CDR3aa: CASSYPRRGNTEAFF
j_gene: TRBJ2-1; v_gene: TRBV19; CDR3aa: CASSIGVRGGPNGEQFF
j_gene: TRBJ2-1; v_gene: TRBV9; CDR3aa: CASQPSGSYNEQFF
j_gene: TRBJ2-5; v_gene: TRBV18; CDR3aa: CASRGTPGETQYF
j_gene: TRBJ2-2; v_gene: TRBV7-7; CDR3aa: CASSLGAGRVGELFF
j_gene: TRBJ1-1; v_gene: TRBV5-1; CDR3aa: CASSGQAVPFF
j_gene: TRBJ2-3; v_gene: TRBV29-1; CDR3aa: CSVVRGRQYF
j_gene: TRBJ2-3; v_gene: TRBV4-3; CDR3aa: CASSQDLRGGPDTQYF
j_gene: TRBJ2-1; v_gene: TRBV25-1; CDR3aa: CASSNSGGDNEQFF
j_gene: TRBJ2-2; v_gene: TRBV5-1; CDR3aa: CASSSGLSGGPRTGELFF
j_gene: TRBJ2-7; v_gene: TRBV6-5; CDR3aa: CASSYTGQGSEQYF
j_gene: TRBJ2-3; v_gene: TRBV11-2; CDR3aa: CASVAGGSSTDTQYF
j_gene: TRBJ2-1; v_gene: TRBV7-5; CDR3aa: CARSSPLAGGFNEQFF
j_gene: TRBJ1-5; v_gene: TRBV6-5; CDR3aa: CASSTGRDQPQHF
j_gene: TRBJ1-1; v_gene: TRBV6-2/TRBV6-3; CDR3aa: CASSYPQIGGNTEAFF
j_gene: TRBJ2-6; v_gene: TRBV2; CDR3aa: CASRMGRGANVLTF
j_gene: TRBJ2-2; v_gene: TRBV6-5; CDR3aa: CASSGQGAVAGELFF
j_gene: TRBJ1-6; v_gene: TRBV5-4; CDR3aa: CASSLQGARGNSPLHF
j_gene: TRBJ1-2; v_gene: TRBV18; CDR3aa: CASSQETGDYGYTF
j_gene: TRBJ1-2; v_gene: TRBV18; CDR3aa: CASSQGAGIRGYTF
j_gene: TRBJ1-1; v_gene: TRBV7-6; CDR3aa: CASSLEGANTEAFF
j_gene: TRBJ1-1; v_gene: TRBV18; CDR3aa: CASSRDMNTEAFF